This T cell receptor (beta chain) was recovered during a study of blood T cell repertoires in COVID-19. As for the study in general: PBMCs, B-cell-depleted T cells, or T cells were the source of the cDNA or gDNA that made up the material.

Profiling relied on immunoSEQ multiplex PCR, and the TCRdb table lists in-frame clones only, not all of them. This sample has hundreds of thousands of clones, with just under 90% found just once. The CDR3 covers 14 residues. CDR1 and CDR2 from the germline V gene are SNHLY and FYNNEI. The V segment lost 6 bases and the J segment 0 bases; nucleotides outside the gene matches: 4. Followed over time, Seattle patients had been enrolled while infection was active. Sequenced material: peripheral blood. The V call is TRBV2, the J call TRBJ2-7, with 8 bases that match TRBD2. The sequence was collected from a woman in her 30s with COVID-19, enrolled during active disease. CDR3 sequence reads: CASSRGGDSYEQYF. DNA for the CDR3: TGTGCCAGCAGCCGGGGGGGGGACTCCTACGAGCAGTACTTC.